The clone carrying this T cell receptor (beta chain) has only one observation. The sample is drawn from a study of PD-L1 blockade in urothelial cancer. Turning to the study itself: Patients' histories included 0 to 3 prior chemotherapy regimens. T cells numbered a median of around 150,000 in the blood samples.

Only in-frame clones appear in the TCRdb table, and some are missing; sequencing was by immunoSEQ multiplex PCR. The sample has 35,000 to 40,000 clones, approximately 80% seen once; the top ten hold roughly 18%. CDR3 size: 15 residues. Germline V gives CDR1 KGHSH, CDR2 LQKENI. V lost 2 bases to trimming and J lost 10 bases; unmatched junction nucleotides: 9. The V gene is TRBV18, the J gene TRBJ2-1, with 9 bases that match TRBD2. The sequence came from a man aged 55 to 70 with urothelial cancer. The specimen was PBMCs, collected around atezolizumab (anti-PD-L1) treatment. Written as DNA, the CDR3 is TGTGCCAGCTCACCAGCTAGCGGGGCCTTGACGGAGCAGTTCTTC. Protein: CASSPASGALTEQFF.